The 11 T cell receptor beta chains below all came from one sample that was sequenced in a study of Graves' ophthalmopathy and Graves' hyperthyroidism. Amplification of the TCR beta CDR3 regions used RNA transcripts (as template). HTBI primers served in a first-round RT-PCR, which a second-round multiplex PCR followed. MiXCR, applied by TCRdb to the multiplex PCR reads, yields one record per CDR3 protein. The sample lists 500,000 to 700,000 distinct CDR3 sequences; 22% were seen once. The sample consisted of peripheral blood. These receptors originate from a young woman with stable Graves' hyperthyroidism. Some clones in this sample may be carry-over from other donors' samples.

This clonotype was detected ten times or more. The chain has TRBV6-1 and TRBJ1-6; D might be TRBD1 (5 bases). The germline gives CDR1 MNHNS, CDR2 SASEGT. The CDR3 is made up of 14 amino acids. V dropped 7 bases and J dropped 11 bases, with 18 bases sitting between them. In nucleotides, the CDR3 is TGTGCCAGCACCCCCCCGGGGCGCGGGACACCCCTCCACTTT. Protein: CASTPPGRGTPLHF.

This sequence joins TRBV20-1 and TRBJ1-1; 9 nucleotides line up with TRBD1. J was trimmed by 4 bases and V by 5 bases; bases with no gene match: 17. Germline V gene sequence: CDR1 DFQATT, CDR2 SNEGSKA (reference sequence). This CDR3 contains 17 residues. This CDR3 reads CSADAGTGSGRGTEAFF. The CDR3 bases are TGCAGTGCTGACGCTGGGACAGGGTCAGGGAGGGGCACTGAAGCTTTCTTT.

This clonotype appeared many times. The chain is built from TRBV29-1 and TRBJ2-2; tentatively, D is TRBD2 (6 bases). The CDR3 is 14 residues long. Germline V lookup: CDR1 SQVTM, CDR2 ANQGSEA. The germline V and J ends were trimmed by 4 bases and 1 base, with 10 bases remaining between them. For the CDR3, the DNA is TGCAGCGTTGGAGGAGGGAGGAACACCGGGGAGCTGTTTTTT. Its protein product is CSVGGGRNTGELFF.

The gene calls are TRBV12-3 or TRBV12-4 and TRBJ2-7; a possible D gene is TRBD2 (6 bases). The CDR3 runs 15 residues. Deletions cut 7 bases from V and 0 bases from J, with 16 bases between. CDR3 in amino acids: CASTNSGASSYEQYF. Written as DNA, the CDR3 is TGTGCCAGCACCAATAGCGGCGCAAGCTCCTACGAGCAGTACTTC.

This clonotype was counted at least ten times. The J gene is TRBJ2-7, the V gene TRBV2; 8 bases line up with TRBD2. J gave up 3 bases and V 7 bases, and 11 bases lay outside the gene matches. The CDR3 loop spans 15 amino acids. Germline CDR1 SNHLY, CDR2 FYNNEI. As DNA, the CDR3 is TGTGCCAGCACTTCCTCTAGCGGGTCACTCTACGAGCAGTACTTC. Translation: CASTSSSGSLYEQYF.

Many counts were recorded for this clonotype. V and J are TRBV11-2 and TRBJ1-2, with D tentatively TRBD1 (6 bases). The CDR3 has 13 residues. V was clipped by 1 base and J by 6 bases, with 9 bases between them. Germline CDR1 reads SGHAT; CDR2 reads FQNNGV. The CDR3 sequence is CASSLGGPDGYTF. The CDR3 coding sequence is TGTGCCAGCAGCTTAGGGGGGCCGGATGGCTACACCTTC. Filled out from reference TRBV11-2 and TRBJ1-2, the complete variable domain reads EAGVAQSPRYKIIEKRQSVAFWCNPISGHATLYWYQQILGQGPKLLIQFQNNGVVDDSQLPKDRFSAERLKGVDSTLKIQPAKLEDSAVYLCASSLGGPDGYTFGSGTRLTVV.

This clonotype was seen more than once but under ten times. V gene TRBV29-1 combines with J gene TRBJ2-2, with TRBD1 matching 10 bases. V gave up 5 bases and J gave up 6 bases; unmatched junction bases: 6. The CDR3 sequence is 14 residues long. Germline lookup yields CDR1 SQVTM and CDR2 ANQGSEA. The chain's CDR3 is CSVKTDRGAGELFF. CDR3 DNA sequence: TGCAGCGTTAAGACGGACAGGGGGGCCGGGGAGCTGTTTTTT.

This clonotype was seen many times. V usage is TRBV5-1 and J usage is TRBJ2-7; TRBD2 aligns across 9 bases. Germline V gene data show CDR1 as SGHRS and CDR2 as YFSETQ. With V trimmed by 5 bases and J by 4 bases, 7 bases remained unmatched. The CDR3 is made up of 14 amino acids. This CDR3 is CASSRELAGYEQYF. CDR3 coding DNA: TGCGCCAGCAGTCGGGAACTAGCGGGTTACGAGCAGTACTTC.

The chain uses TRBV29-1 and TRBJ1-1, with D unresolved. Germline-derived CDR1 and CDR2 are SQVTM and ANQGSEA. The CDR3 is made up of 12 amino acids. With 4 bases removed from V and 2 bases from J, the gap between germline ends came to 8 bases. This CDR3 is CSVVLGNTEAFF. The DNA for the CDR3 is TGCAGCGTTGTTCTGGGCAACACTGAAGCTTTCTTT.

CDR3 in DNA: TGTGCCAGCAGTTACACGCGAGAGACCCAGTACTTC. The encoded protein is CASSYTRETQYF. This chain connects TRBV6-5 to TRBJ2-5; D gene uncertain. Germline V CDR1 and CDR2: MNHEY, SVGAGI. This CDR3 has 12 amino acids. Trimming pared 2 bases from V and 4 bases from J, leaving 5 bases between.

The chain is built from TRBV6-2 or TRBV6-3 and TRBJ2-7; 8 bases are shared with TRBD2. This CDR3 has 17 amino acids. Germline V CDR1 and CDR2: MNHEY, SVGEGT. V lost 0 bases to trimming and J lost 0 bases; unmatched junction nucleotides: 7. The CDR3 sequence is CASSYSASGFLSYEQYF. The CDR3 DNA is TGTGCCAGCAGTTACTCGGCTAGCGGGTTCCTCTCCTACGAGCAGTACTTC.